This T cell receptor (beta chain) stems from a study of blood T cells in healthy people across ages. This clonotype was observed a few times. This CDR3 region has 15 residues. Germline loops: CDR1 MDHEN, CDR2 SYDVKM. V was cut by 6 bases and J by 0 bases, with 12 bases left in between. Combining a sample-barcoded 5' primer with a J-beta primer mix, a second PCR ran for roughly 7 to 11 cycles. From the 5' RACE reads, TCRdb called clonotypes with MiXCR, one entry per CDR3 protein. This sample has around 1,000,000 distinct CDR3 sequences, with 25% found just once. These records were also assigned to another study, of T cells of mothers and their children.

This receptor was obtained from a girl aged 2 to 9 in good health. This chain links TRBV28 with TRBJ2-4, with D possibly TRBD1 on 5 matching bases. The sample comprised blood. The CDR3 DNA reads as TGTGCCAGCAGGCCCGGACATCAAGCCAAAAACATTCAGTACTTC. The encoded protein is CASRPGHQAKNIQYF.